This TCR beta chain derives from a study of cytomegalovirus exposure and HLA in healthy donors. Study background: Around 78 million unique TCRs, all from HLA-typed donors, were included in an early release of the data.

With respect to this clone: The target antigen is unknown.

Primers included in the PCR were 60 Vbeta and 13 Jbeta primers. Repertoires were generated with immunoSEQ multiplex PCR, while TCRdb's copy carries only in-frame clones and drops some. The sample lists fewer than 200,000 clones, around 67% occurring once. Whole-study results and caveats: A later analysis found TCR association rates differed by HLA locus, highest for DRB1 and lowest for HLA-C. Reportedly, TCR beta sequences accurately predicted HLA-A and HLA-B alleles in most subjects. TCR beta V- and J-gene trimming was later associated with a missense DCLRE1C variant.

The sequenced material came from PBMCs. This clonotype was obtained from a woman aged 18-30 years in good health and CMV-seropositive.

The DNA for the CDR3 is TGTGCCAGCTCCAAGGACAGACAATATCAGCCCCAGCATTTT. This sequence encodes CASSKDRQYQPQHF. This chain uses TRBV18 with TRBJ1-5; possibly TRBD1 for D (6 bases). V was pared by 6 bases and J by 5 bases, with 14 bases between. Per the germline V gene, CDR1 is KGHSH and CDR2 is LQKENI. This CDR3 spans 14 amino acids. Full variable domain (rest looked up from reference TRBV18 and TRBJ1-5): NAGVMQNPRHLVRRRGQEARLRCSPMKGHSHVYWYRQLPEEGLKFMVYLQKENIIDESGMPKERFSAEFPKEGPSILRIQQVVRGDSAAYFCASSKDRQYQPQHFGDGTRLSIL.